These 26 T cell receptor beta chains share one sample of origin, sequenced in a study of blood T cell repertoires in COVID-19. Clones were sequenced by immunoSEQ multiplex PCR, and TCRdb holds only the in-frame ones, with some missing. The sample shows about 210,000 clones, around 85% of them seen only once. Sequences were obtained from PBMCs or T cells enriched from blood (not recorded which). These receptors came from a man aged 35 to 55 who had recovered from COVID-19.

The chain links TRBV14 to TRBJ2-4; TRBD1 matches at 7 bases. The CDR3 covers 12 residues. Germline trimming cut 4 bases from V and 9 bases from J; bases unmatched to any gene: 3. The germline V gene has CDR1 SGHDN and CDR2 FVKESK. The CDR3 here is CASSPRGSIQYF. For the CDR3, the DNA is TGTGCCAGCAGCCCCAGGGGGAGCATTCAGTACTTC.

The V gene is TRBV18, the J gene TRBJ2-5, with 13 bases lining up with TRBD2. J gave up 5 bases and V 3 bases, and 3 bases lay outside the gene matches. Germline V gene sequence: CDR1 KGHSH, CDR2 LQKENI. The CDR3 is 15 residues long. DNA of the CDR3: TGTGCCAGCTCACCGGGACTAGCGGGACAGGAGACCCAGTACTTC. Translated, it gives CASSPGLAGQETQYF. The full variable domain, rest sourced from reference TRBV18 and TRBJ2-5, is NAGVMQNPRHLVRRRGQEARLRCSPMKGHSHVYWYRQLPEEGLKFMVYLQKENIIDESGMPKERFSAEFPKEGPSILRIQQVVRGDSAAYFCASSPGLAGQETQYFGPGTRLLVL.

This clone was detected a few times. The chain links TRBV4-2 to TRBJ1-2; D unclear. The V gene's germline CDR1 is LGHNA and CDR2 YNFKEQ. V was shortened by 3 bases and J by 6 bases, with 14 bases between the two germline ends. The CDR3 has 14 residues. CDR3 sequence: CASSQEKPGDGYTF. CDR3 coding DNA: TGTGCCAGCAGCCAGGAAAAGCCCGGGGATGGCTACACCTTC.

On this clone itself: A read error may be the cause here, since a much bigger clone is one base away. The same CDR3 arises from other DNA sequences in this sample as well. The V and J genes are TRBV6-4 and TRBJ1-5; D not certain. Between the trimmed V and J ends, which lost 0 bases and 4 bases, there was a span of 4 bases. Germline CDR1 is MRHNA and CDR2 is SNTAGT. The CDR3 loop spans 13 amino acids. DNA of the CDR3: TGTGCCAGCAGTGACTCAGAGAATCAGCCCCAGCATTTT. The encoded protein is CASSDSENQPQHF.

This clone has just one count. V usage is TRBV11-2 and J usage is TRBJ1-1; D remains unclear. CDR3 length equals 13 residues. V was clipped by 4 bases and J by 4 bases, with 10 bases between them. The V gene's germline CDR1 is SGHAT and CDR2 FQNNGV. The CDR3: CASSSSVGTEAFF. CDR3 DNA sequence: TGTGCCAGCAGCTCAAGTGTCGGCACTGAAGCTTTCTTT.

The chain recombines TRBV5-1 with TRBJ2-3, with TRBD1 matching over 10 bases. Per germline, CDR1 SGHRS and CDR2 YFSETQ. This CDR3 region has 15 residues. V gave up 2 bases and J gave up 6 bases; unmatched junction bases: 6. The CDR3, as DNA: TGCGCCAGCAGCTTACCGGGACAGGGGACCGATACGCAGTATTTT. Translation gives CASSLPGQGTDTQYF.

This CDR3 reads CASSQKGTSGRGTNEQFF. The CDR3 DNA reads as TGTGCCAGCAGCCAAAAAGGGACTAGCGGGAGGGGGACCAATGAGCAGTTCTTC. This chain joins TRBV3-1 (or the pseudogene TRBV3-2) and TRBJ2-1, with TRBD2 matching over 16 bases. Germline lookup yields CDR1 LGHDT and CDR2 YNNKEL (reference sequence). V lost 2 bases and J lost 6; bases outside the gene matches: 7. CDR3 length: 18 amino acids.

The chain joins TRBV2 to TRBJ2-1; D ambiguous. V was cut by 2 bases and J by 9 bases, with 14 bases left in between. CDR1 and CDR2 from the germline V gene are SNHLY and FYNNEI. This CDR3 is built from 14 residues. CDR3: CASSESVVLGEQFF. The CDR3 region has the DNA TGTGCCAGCAGTGAAAGTGTAGTTCTTGGTGAGCAGTTCTTC.

Regarding this clone: At the DNA level, this CDR3 is encoded by other sequences in the same sample as well. The J gene is TRBJ2-7, the V gene TRBV5-6; TRBD1 matches 9 bases. CDR3 length: 14 amino acids. With 0 bases clipped from V and 4 bases from J, the junction kept 2 bases outside the gene matches. Germline V gives CDR1 SGHDT, CDR2 YYEEEE. CDR3 in DNA: TGTGCCAGCAGCTTGGGACAGGGGGTTTACGAGCAGTACTTC. Protein sequence: CASSLGQGVYEQYF.

The chain links TRBV7-9 to TRBJ2-7; TRBD2 matches 7 bases. V lost 5 bases and J lost 2; bases outside the gene matches: 9. From germline, CDR1 is SEHNR and CDR2 FQNEAQ (reference sequence). The CDR3 is 15 amino acids. The CDR3 here is CASSPYWGGTYEQYF. The CDR3 DNA reads TGTGCCAGCAGCCCGTATTGGGGAGGGACCTACGAGCAGTACTTC.

V gene TRBV10-3 combines with J gene TRBJ1-2; D is unclear. Trimming stripped 0 bases from V and 5 bases from J, with 7 bases between. Germline loops: CDR1 ENHRY, CDR2 SYGVKD. The CDR3 covers 13 residues. The CDR3 sequence: CAISESGQYGYTF. The CDR3 nucleotides are TGTGCCATCAGTGAGTCTGGGCAGTATGGCTACACCTTC.

This clone was observed a single time. J is TRBJ1-1 and V is TRBV7-8; D is unclear. CDR1 is SGHVS, CDR2 FQNEAQ, per germline. Trimming shortened V by 0 bases and J by 1 base, and 6 bases separated the two germline ends. This CDR3 has 14 amino acids. The CDR3 loop is CASSLALGNTEAFF. The CDR3 DNA sequence: TGTGCCAGCAGCTTAGCGCTAGGGAACACTGAAGCTTTCTTT.

V usage is TRBV19 and J usage is TRBJ1-1; tentatively, D is TRBD1 (6 bases). The CDR3 runs 13 residues. CDR1 LNHDA and CDR2 SQIVND come from the germline V gene (reference sequence). The ends were cut back, 5 bases at V and 9 bases at J, with 16 bases in the middle. The CDR3 region has the DNA TGTGCCAGTAGTTCAAACAGGGCTAGAAAAGCTTTCTTT. Protein: CASSSNRARKAFF.

The J gene is TRBJ1-2, the V gene TRBV25-1; the match to TRBD1 covers 9 bases. The V and J ends lost 3 bases and 5 bases, in that order; junction bases with no gene match: 4. The CDR3 contains 14 residues. Germline assignment: CDR1 MGHDK and CDR2 SYGVNS. The CDR3 DNA reads as TGTGCCAGCAGTGAGAGGACAGGGGAATATGGCTACACCTTC. Protein sequence: CASSERTGEYGYTF.

This chain links TRBV2 with TRBJ2-7; weak D call: TRBD2 (6 bases). This CDR3 spans 11 amino acids. The V gene's germline CDR1 is SNHLY and CDR2 FYNNEI. Trimming pared 10 bases from V and 1 base from J, leaving 8 bases between. The chain's CDR3 is CAIGTSYEQYF. The CDR3 coding sequence is TGTGCCATCGGGACTTCCTACGAGCAGTACTTC.

This rearrangement joins TRBV7-9 to TRBJ2-7, with D maybe TRBD1 (6 bases). In germline, CDR1 is SEHNR, CDR2 FQNEAQ (reference sequence). The CDR3 covers 15 residues. The V end lost 4 bases, the J end lost 3 bases, and 16 bases lay between the germline ends. The CDR3 sequence: CASSSRTVVDYEQYF. DNA for the CDR3: TGTGCCAGCAGCTCTAGGACAGTGGTAGACTACGAGCAGTACTTC. Looking up the rest from reference TRBV7-9 and TRBJ2-7 gives the full variable domain: DTGVSQNPRHKITKRGQNVTFRCDPISEHNRLYWYRQTLGQGPEFLTYFQNEAQLEKSRLLSDRFSAERPKGSFSTLEIQRTEQGDSAMYLCASSSRTVVDYEQYFGPGTRLTVT.

The rearrangement links TRBV7-9 to TRBJ1-5; 7 bases fit TRBD1. This CDR3 is built from 16 residues. V dropped 1 base and J dropped 4; count of bases not matched to a gene: 7. CDR1 and CDR2 (germline): SEHNR, FQNEAQ (reference sequence). The CDR3 reads CASSLGFGQVNQPQHF. The CDR3 DNA reads as TGTGCCAGCAGCTTAGGTTTCGGACAGGTTAATCAGCCCCAGCATTTT.

The rearrangement joins TRBV5-1 to TRBJ2-2; tentative D call: TRBD2 (6 bases). Germline CDR1 is SGHRS and CDR2 is YFSETQ. The CDR3 is 17 amino acids. V was pared by 4 bases and J by 5 bases, with 21 bases between. The CDR3 sequence: CASSPSSGDGRTGELFF. CDR3 sequence (DNA): TGCGCCAGCAGCCCGTCAAGTGGCGATGGGAGGACCGGGGAGCTGTTTTTT.

V gene TRBV2 combines with J gene TRBJ1-5; the D gene is possibly TRBD1 (6 bases). The CDR3 has 13 residues. The V and J ends lost 6 bases and 8 bases respectively, with 14 bases between them. Looked up from germline, CDR1 is SNHLY and CDR2 is FYNNEI. CDR3: CASSLQGGKPQHF. DNA for the CDR3: TGTGCCAGCAGCCTACAGGGAGGGAAGCCCCAGCATTTT.

The chain has TRBV7-2 and TRBJ2-7; 9 nucleotides match TRBD2. Trimming at V came to 1 base and at J to 2 bases, leaving 3 bases not matched to a gene. The length of the CDR3 is 15 residues. Germline assignment: CDR1 SGHTA and CDR2 FQGNSA. This CDR3 reads CASSLVAGAAYEQYF. The CDR3 region has the DNA TGTGCCAGCAGCTTAGTAGCGGGGGCGGCCTACGAGCAGTACTTC.

This chain connects TRBV5-1 to TRBJ2-5; TRBD1 is a possible D gene (6 bases). From germline, CDR1 is SGHRS and CDR2 YFSETQ. CDR3 length equals 13 residues. The V end was cut by 5 bases, the J end by 5 bases, with 13 bases between. The CDR3 DNA is TGCGCCAGCAGGGACAGATACGAGGAGACCCAGTACTTC. Residues: CASRDRYEETQYF.

The V call is TRBV4-2, the J call TRBJ1-4, with D uncertain. CDR1 LGHNA and CDR2 YNFKEQ come from the germline V gene. This CDR3 comprises 14 residues. With 1 base removed from V and 4 bases from J, the gap between germline ends came to 7 bases. CDR3: CASSQGRDNEKLFF. CDR3 sequence (DNA): TGTGCCAGCAGCCAAGGCCGGGATAATGAAAAACTGTTTTTT.

The chain has TRBV6-2 or TRBV6-3 and TRBJ2-2, with 8 bases matching TRBD1. The germline V gene encodes CDR1 MNHEY and CDR2 SVGEGT. The CDR3 is made up of 15 amino acids. J was trimmed by 4 bases and V by 4 bases; bases with no gene match: 5. The CDR3 bases are TGTGCCAGCAGTTCCTTTACAGGGGGCACCGGGGAGCTGTTTTTT. This gives the protein CASSSFTGGTGELFF.

CDR3: CASSYNRATNEKLFF. In DNA, the CDR3 is TGTGCCAGCAGTTATAATCGGGCAACTAATGAAAAACTGTTTTTT. The chain combines TRBV6-6 with TRBJ1-4; D ambiguous. This CDR3 region has 15 residues. Per the germline V gene, CDR1 is MNHNY and CDR2 is SVGAGI (reference sequence). With 3 bases removed from V and 0 bases from J, the gap between germline ends came to 8 bases.

The rearrangement links TRBV30 to TRBJ1-3; D not certain. Between the trimmed V and J ends, which lost 5 bases and 5 bases, there was a span of 16 bases. Germline assignment: CDR1 GTSNPN and CDR2 SVGIG (reference sequence). The CDR3 covers 14 residues. CDR3: CAWEQAGFRNTIYF. As DNA, the CDR3 is TGTGCCTGGGAGCAGGCGGGGTTTAGAAACACCATATATTTT.

This chain uses TRBV6-5 with TRBJ2-7, with 7 bases aligning to TRBD1. Per germline, CDR1 MNHEY and CDR2 SVGAGI. V lost 6 bases to trimming and J lost 6 bases; unmatched junction nucleotides: 8. The CDR3 runs 13 residues. CDR3 sequence reads: CASRAITGVEQYF. CDR3 DNA: TGTGCCAGCAGAGCTATCACAGGGGTCGAGCAGTACTTC.